Listed here are 9 T cell receptor beta chains from one sample, sequenced in a study of cytomegalovirus exposure and HLA in healthy donors. PCR was performed using 60 Vbeta and 13 Jbeta primers. Assay used: immunoSEQ multiplex PCR; TCRdb lists only in-frame clones, some missing. Of around 140,000 clones listed, about four fifths are singletons. The specimen was PBMCs. These receptors all come from a middle-aged man in good health and CMV-seronegative.

This clone was recorded only once. This chain uses TRBV28 with TRBJ1-5; D is perhaps TRBD1 (6 bases). The CDR3 is 15 residues long. The ends were cut back, 7 bases at V and 2 bases at J, with 15 bases in the middle. Germline loops: CDR1 MDHEN, CDR2 SYDVKM. CDR3 loop: CASTRGGGGNQPQHF. The CDR3 DNA follows: TGTGCCAGCACCCGAGGGGGGGGCGGCAATCAGCCCCAGCATTTT.

This clone was found a few times. The chain uses TRBV6-1 and TRBJ1-3; D is ambiguous. Germline V gene lookup returns CDR1 MNHNS and CDR2 SASEGT. V was clipped by 2 bases and J by 0 bases, with 14 bases between them. This CDR3 spans 17 amino acids. CDR3 in amino acids: CASSEHSKRISGNTIYF. CDR3 nucleotide sequence: TGTGCCAGCAGTGAACATTCTAAGAGAATCTCTGGAAACACCATATATTTT.

The gene calls are TRBV19 and TRBJ1-1; 7 bases are a match to TRBD1. Germline CDR1 is LNHDA and CDR2 is SQIVND (reference sequence). The CDR3 contains 15 residues. The ends lost 4 bases at V and 2 bases at J; junction bases unmatched: 7. CDR3 coding DNA: TGTGCCAGTAGTACCTCGGGACAGCCCAACACTGAAGCTTTCTTT. Amino acid sequence: CASSTSGQPNTEAFF.

The CDR3 region has the DNA TGTGCCAGCAGCCCCGGACAGGGATTGACAGATACGCAGTATTTT. Protein sequence: CASSPGQGLTDTQYF. This chain uses TRBV11-2 with TRBJ2-3; 8 bases align to TRBD1. Losses at the gene ends were 5 bases for V and 3 bases for J; bases not matched to a gene: 7. Germline loops: CDR1 SGHAT, CDR2 FQNNGV. The CDR3 totals 15 residues.

The chain joins TRBV19 to TRBJ2-2; 8 nucleotides match TRBD1. CDR3 length: 16 residues. Germline values: CDR1 LNHDA, CDR2 SQIVND (reference sequence). Losses at the gene ends were 5 bases for V and 4 bases for J; bases not matched to a gene: 9. DNA for the CDR3: TGTGCCAGTAGTCCCCGCACAGGGGGGCTCACCGGGGAGCTGTTTTTT. It codes for CASSPRTGGLTGELFF.

In this sample, this clone turned up a few times. The chain uses TRBV6-6 and TRBJ1-6; the D gene is possibly TRBD1 (5 bases). The CDR3 covers 16 residues. The V end lost 10 bases, the J end lost 0 bases, and 16 bases lay between the germline ends. Germline-derived CDR1 and CDR2 are MNHNY and SVGAGI (reference sequence). DNA for the CDR3: TGTGCCACCTCACCCGGACATAGCTCCTATAATTCACCCCTCCACTTT. Amino acid sequence: CATSPGHSSYNSPLHF.

In its sample, this clone was seen a few times. The rearrangement links TRBV29-1 to TRBJ1-1; weak D call: TRBD1 (5 bases). The CDR3 runs 10 residues. Trimming shortened V by 7 bases and J by 12 bases, and 15 bases separated the two germline ends. CDR1 is SQVTM, CDR2 ANQGSEA, per germline. CDR3 amino acids: CSAGGERTFF. In DNA form, the CDR3 reads TGCAGCGCCGGGGGGGAGAGAACTTTCTTT.

This clone was seen once. The chain uses TRBV7-6 and TRBJ2-7, with 9 nucleotides matching TRBD2. Germline trimming cut 1 base from V and 6 bases from J; bases unmatched to any gene: 7. Per germline, CDR1 SGHVS and CDR2 FNYEAQ. The CDR3 runs to 15 residues. The CDR3 DNA reads TGTGCCAGCAGCTTAGGAGGTAGCGGGGGTGGCGAGCAGTACTTC. This gives the protein CASSLGGSGGGEQYF.

V is TRBV5-4 and J is TRBJ2-5; 10 bases are a match to TRBD1. This CDR3 has 16 residues. Germline trimming cut 4 bases from V and 5 bases from J; bases unmatched to any gene: 11. Germline V lookup: CDR1 SGHNT, CDR2 YYREEE (reference sequence). CDR3 residues: CASSALTGGRRETQYF. CDR3 nucleotides: TGTGCCAGCAGCGCGCTGACAGGGGGCCGGCGGGAGACCCAGTACTTC.